This entry lists 10 T cell receptor beta chains sequenced from one sample in a study of T-cell reconstitution after alpha-beta-depleted transplantation in children. The TCRbeta library incorporated unique molecular identifiers. MiXCR, applied by TCRdb to the PCR reads, yields one record per CDR3 protein. The profile shows approximately 640,000 distinct CDR3 sequences, about 15% of them singletons. The source material was PBMCs from the stem cell graft donor, sampled from the stem cell graft. The receptors stem from a human donor who donated a stem cell graft to a child with acute myeloid leukemia.

This clonotype was detected many times. The V and J genes are TRBV12-3 or TRBV12-4 and TRBJ2-1; unclear D gene. With 7 bases removed from V and 1 base from J, the gap between germline ends came to 14 bases. The CDR3 length is 15 residues. CDR3: CASILEVGSYNEQFF. For the CDR3, the DNA is TGTGCCAGCATCTTAGAGGTGGGGTCCTACAATGAGCAGTTCTTC.

This clonotype was counted at least ten times. The CDR3 here is CASSPGRVNTEAFF. For the CDR3, the DNA is TGTGCCAGCTCACCGGGCAGGGTGAACACTGAAGCTTTCTTT. The chain employs TRBV18 and TRBJ1-1; possibly TRBD1 for D (5 bases). V was trimmed by 3 bases and J by 0 bases, leaving 8 bases between them. The germline V gene has CDR1 KGHSH and CDR2 LQKENI. This CDR3 has 14 residues.

Only a few counts were recorded for this clonotype. This chain links TRBV12-3 or TRBV12-4 with TRBJ1-1, with 9 bases identical to TRBD1. CDR3 size: 13 residues. With 5 bases clipped from V and 8 bases from J, the junction kept 6 bases outside the gene matches. Written as DNA, the CDR3 is TGTGCCAGCAGTCACAGGGGGCGTCACGAAGCTTTCTTT. Translation gives CASSHRGRHEAFF.

This clonotype was recorded many times. The chain has TRBV20-1 and TRBJ1-5; D remains ambiguous. V dropped 2 bases and J dropped 0 bases, with 5 bases sitting between them. Per the germline V gene, CDR1 is DFQATT and CDR2 is SNEGSKA (reference sequence). This CDR3 is built from 13 residues. CDR3 sequence reads: CSARMGSNQPQHF. CDR3 in DNA: TGCAGTGCTAGAATGGGTAGCAATCAGCCCCAGCATTTT.

Here the CDR3 DNA reads TGTGCCAGCAGTTACTCGTTGGAGGGACGTACGGAGTACTTC. Amino acid sequence: CASSYSLEGRTEYF. The chain joins TRBV6-2 or TRBV6-3 to TRBJ2-7, with a possible D match to TRBD2 (6 bases). V was shortened by 0 bases and J by 11 bases, with 17 bases between the two germline ends. The CDR3 has 14 amino acids. Per the germline V gene, CDR1 is MNHEY and CDR2 is SVGEGT.

The chain uses TRBV15 and TRBJ1-2, with 7 bases that match TRBD1. CDR3 length equals 19 residues. CDR1 and CDR2 from the germline V gene are LNHNV and YYDKDF (reference sequence). With V trimmed by 3 bases and J by 0 bases, 16 bases remained unmatched. The CDR3 protein is CATSRPQGGLIIANYGYTF. CDR3 sequence (DNA): TGTGCCACCAGCAGGCCCCAGGGGGGCCTTATCATCGCTAACTATGGCTACACCTTC.

This clonotype was observed many times. This chain uses TRBV20-1 with TRBJ2-1; 8 nucleotides align to TRBD2. The CDR3 runs 21 residues. V lost 0 bases and J lost 0; bases outside the gene matches: 19. Germline V gene sequence: CDR1 DFQATT, CDR2 SNEGSKA (reference sequence). In DNA, the CDR3 is TGCAGTGCTAGAGAGGGCGCAGTGGGTAGCGGGGTTCCGAGCTCCTACAATGAGCAGTTCTTC. This encodes CSAREGAVGSGVPSSYNEQFF.

This clonotype was detected many times. J is TRBJ1-1 and V is TRBV20-1; D is possibly TRBD1 (5 bases). V shed 5 bases and J shed 5 bases, with 15 bases lying between them. This CDR3 contains 13 residues. The V gene's germline CDR1 is DFQATT and CDR2 SNEGSKA (reference sequence). CDR3 protein: CSASRTRFTEAFF. DNA for the CDR3: TGCAGTGCTTCTCGGACAAGATTTACTGAAGCTTTCTTT.

In its sample, this clonotype was seen many times. The chain joins TRBV5-6 to TRBJ1-5; D perhaps matches TRBD1 (6 bases). V was shortened by 3 bases and J by 7 bases, with 17 bases between the two germline ends. This CDR3 contains 15 residues. Germline V gene sequence: CDR1 SGHDT, CDR2 YYEEEE. The CDR3 loop reads CASSSRQDGGQPQHF. The CDR3 DNA reads TGTGCCAGCAGCTCCCGACAGGACGGAGGGCAGCCCCAGCATTTT.

The genes are TRBV25-1 and TRBJ2-5; D is unclear. Germline CDR1 and CDR2: MGHDK and SYGVNS. Trimming pared 1 base from V and 0 bases from J, leaving 3 bases between. The CDR3 runs 13 residues. The DNA of the CDR3 is TGTGCCAGCAGTGAATGGGACCAAGAGACCCAGTACTTC. Protein: CASSEWDQETQYF.